This passage covers 18 T cell receptor beta chains from one sample sequenced in a study of T cells in women clearing cervical HPV infection. The protocol was immunoSEQ multiplex PCR, while the TCRdb copy is restricted to in-frame clones and leaves out a portion. The sample includes about 35,000 clones. The source material was blood buffy coat. These TCRs come from a woman between 18 and 70 years old with a cervical HPV16 infection that either progressed to CIN3+ or cleared (not recorded which).

The DNA read from the CDR3 is TGCGCCAGCAGCTTGCCTAGTCGGGAGACC. This sequence encodes CASSLPSRET. The whole CDR3 reads CASSLPSRETQYF. J is TRBJ2-5 and V is TRBV5-1; D gene unclear. The missing CDR3 end, 3 residues past where the read stops, is filled in from the germline J gene. The CDR3 consists of 13 residues. V was shortened by 1 base and J by 5 bases, with 9 bases between the two germline ends. Germline V gives CDR1 SGHRS, CDR2 YFSETQ. The whole variable domain, filled in from reference TRBV5-1 and TRBJ2-5, reads KAGVTQTPRYLIKTRGQQVTLSCSPISGHRSVSWYQQTPGQGLQFLFEYFSETQRNKGNFPGRFSGRQFSNSRSEMNVSTLELGDSALYLCASSLPSRETQYFGPGTRLLVL.

On this clone: Coverage ceases 3 residues before the CDR3 finishes, and the germline J gene fills in the end. V usage is TRBV7-2 and J usage is TRBJ2-2, with TRBD2 identical over 8 bases. V was pared by 8 bases and J by 4 bases, with 6 bases of the junction left unmatched. This CDR3 region has 14 residues. Germline values: CDR1 SGHTA, CDR2 FQGNSA. The CDR3 spells CASRLAGSTGELFF. The DNA read from the CDR3 is TGTGCCAGCCGGCTAGCGGGTAGCACCGGGGAG.

About this clone itself: The read ends 3 residues shy of where the CDR3 ends; the end is completed using the germline J gene. The rearrangement joins TRBV20-1 to TRBJ2-5; maybe TRBD2 (7 bases). Germline-derived CDR1 and CDR2 are DFQATT and SNEGSKA (reference sequence). Trimming took off 0 bases at V and 5 bases at J, with 10 bases between the two ends. The CDR3 is 13 residues long. The CDR3 DNA, read in part, is TGCAGTGCTAGAGAGGGGGGGCACGAGACC. Its protein product is CSAREGGHET. The entire CDR3 protein reads CSAREGGHETQYF.

Note on this clone: The read stops 3 residues short of the end of the CDR3; the missing end is completed from the germline J gene. The V call is TRBV18, the J call TRBJ1-2, with D possibly TRBD1 on 6 matching bases. Germline V gives CDR1 KGHSH, CDR2 LQKENI. This CDR3 spans 13 amino acids. The CDR3 loop is CASSDGRGYDYTF. The covered CDR3 bases are TGTGCCAGCTCAGACGGCAGGGGCTACGAC.

Of note for this clone: The CDR3 is cut off 3 residues early in the read; its end comes from the germline J gene. The V call is TRBV7-9, the J call TRBJ2-7; D is ambiguous. Germline-derived CDR1 and CDR2 are SEHNR and FQNEAQ (reference sequence). V lost 1 base and J 0 bases, leaving 7 bases between the germline ends. CDR3 length: 14 amino acids. The CDR3 is CASSLGRPSYEQYF. The part of the CDR3 DNA that was read is TGTGCCAGCAGCTTAGGCAGGCCCTCCTACGAG.

As regards this clone: The observed sequence ends 3 residues before the CDR3 terminus, with the missing tail filled in from the germline J gene. This rearrangement joins TRBV18 to TRBJ2-5, with 11 positions matching TRBD2. The CDR3 runs 19 residues. With V trimmed by 3 bases and J by 1 base, 13 bases remained unmatched. Germline CDR1 is KGHSH and CDR2 is LQKENI. The CDR3 sequence: CASSPLGTSGTTGQETQYF. The CDR3 DNA, read in part, is TGTGCCAGCTCACCTCTGGGGACTAGCGGTACAACGGGCCAAGAGACC.

Comment on this clone: The read terminates 3 residues ahead of where the CDR3 ends, so the germline J gene completes it. The chain recombines TRBV28 with TRBJ2-1; 12 bases match TRBD2. The CDR3 runs to 16 residues. The germline V gene encodes CDR1 MDHEN and CDR2 SYDVKM. Trimming at V came to 5 bases and at J to 6 bases, leaving 8 bases not matched to a gene. The CDR3 spells CASSPHPSGGANEQFF. The CDR3 DNA, read in part, is TGTGCCAGCAGTCCCCATCCTAGCGGGGGGGCCAATGAG. The variable domain in full, with the rest retrieved from reference TRBV28 and TRBJ2-1, is DVKVTQSSRYLVKRTGEKVFLECVQDMDHENMFWYRQDPGLGLRLIYFSYDVKMKEKGDIPEGYSVSREKKERFSLILESASTNQTSMYLCASSPHPSGGANEQFFGPGTRLTVL.

As regards this clone: The read ends 3 residues early relative to the CDR3; the germline J gene fills the gap. The chain combines TRBV18 with TRBJ2-3; TRBD2 matches at 11 bases. The germline V gene encodes CDR1 KGHSH and CDR2 LQKENI. CDR3 length equals 17 residues. The covered CDR3 bases are TGTGCCAGCTCACCTCGAGCGACTAGCGGGATTGGGGAGACG. Its protein is CASSPRATSGIGET. The whole CDR3 protein is CASSPRATSGIGETQYF.

About this clone itself: From the germline J gene comes the end of the CDR3, since the read stops 3 residues before it. V and J are TRBV18 and TRBJ1-4, with D maybe TRBD1 (5 bases). The V and J ends lost 1 base and 3 bases respectively, with 9 bases between them. The germline V gene encodes CDR1 KGHSH and CDR2 LQKENI. The CDR3 loop spans 15 amino acids. Here the CDR3 reads CASSPQTEANEKLFF. Partial CDR3 DNA: TGTGCCAGCTCACCACAGACAGAAGCTAATGAAAAA.

Details on this clone: From the germline J gene comes the end of the CDR3, since the read stops 3 residues before it. V gene TRBV18 combines with J gene TRBJ1-1; TRBD1 aligns across 7 bases. From germline, CDR1 is KGHSH and CDR2 LQKENI. V lost 6 bases and J lost 0; bases outside the gene matches: 13. The CDR3 is made up of 17 amino acids. The CDR3 bases that were read are TGTGCCAGCTCCTATGAAGGGGGCTCGAGGATGAACACTGAA. Its translation is CASSYEGGSRMNTE. The CDR3 in its entirety is CASSYEGGSRMNTEAFF. The full variable domain, its missing parts supplied by reference TRBV18 and TRBJ1-1, is NAGVMQNPRHLVRRRGQEARLRCSPMKGHSHVYWYRQLPEEGLKFMVYLQKENIIDESGMPKERFSAEFPKEGPSILRIQQVVRGDSAAYFCASSYEGGSRMNTEAFFGQGTRLTVV.

A remark on this clone: The read gets to within 3 residues of the CDR3 end, and the germline J gene fills in the rest. The V call is TRBV19, the J call TRBJ1-2, with a weak D call TRBD1 (5 bases). In germline, CDR1 is LNHDA, CDR2 SQIVND (reference sequence). V was shortened by 7 bases and J by 1 base, with 22 bases between the two germline ends. The CDR3 is 17 residues long. Partial CDR3 DNA: TGTGCCAGTACTCTATACCCCCGACAGAGCCATAACTATGGC. Translating it yields CASTLYPRQSHNYG. The full CDR3 protein reads CASTLYPRQSHNYGYTF.

In the case of this clone: With the read ending 3 residues before the CDR3 end, the germline J gene is used to fill in that end. The chain employs TRBV7-2 and TRBJ2-1; 10 bases fit TRBD1. CDR1 and CDR2 from the germline V gene are SGHTA and FQGNSA. The V and J ends lost 10 bases and 5 bases, in that order; junction bases with no gene match: 5. The CDR3 has 13 amino acids. Partial CDR3 DNA: TGTGCCACTGACAGGGGGCTTAACAATGAG. As protein: CATDRGLNNE. The complete CDR3 reads CATDRGLNNEQFF.

Worth noting for this clone: Read sequence stops 3 residues before the CDR3 end, and the germline J gene provides the missing end. The chain is built from TRBV7-7 and TRBJ2-7; 9 bases agree with TRBD1. V shed 3 bases, J shed 0 bases, and the junction held 12 bases outside the gene matches. CDR3 length: 18 residues. In germline, CDR1 is SSHAT, CDR2 FNYEAQ (reference sequence). The CDR3 region is CASSLEHRDRVPSYEQYF. CDR3 DNA, as far as it was read: TGTGCCAGCAGCTTGGAACACCGGGACAGGGTCCCCTCCTACGAG.

A remark on this clone: The read gets to within 3 residues of the CDR3 end, and the germline J gene fills in the rest. The V gene is TRBV23-1, the J gene TRBJ1-3; 7 positions agree with TRBD1. TRBV23-1 carries the ORF label, with uncertain function. After removal of 0 bases from V and 2 bases from J, the junction contained 10 bases not matched to a gene. The CDR3 has 18 amino acids. The covered CDR3 bases are TGCGCCAGCAGTCAATCGGTAGACAGGGTCTGTGCTGGAAACACC. It yields the protein CASSQSVDRVCAGNT. The full-length CDR3 reads as CASSQSVDRVCAGNTIYF.

Note on this clone: Sequencing ends 3 residues short of the CDR3 end; the germline J gene provides the rest. The rearrangement uses TRBV18 and TRBJ2-5, with 9 bases lining up with TRBD2. The CDR3 totals 16 residues. V shed 0 bases and J 5 bases; nucleotides not matched to a gene: 7. Germline V lookup: CDR1 KGHSH, CDR2 LQKENI. CDR3 DNA (partial): TGTGCCAGCTCACCACCGTGGGCTAGCGGGACGGAGACC. It specifies CASSPPWASGTET. The CDR3 in its entirety is CASSPPWASGTETQYF.

Concerning this clone: The observed sequence ends 3 residues before the CDR3 terminus, with the missing tail filled in from the germline J gene. The chain is built from TRBV2 and TRBJ2-5; D might be TRBD1 (6 bases). Trimming left V 7 bases short and J 6 bases short, with 12 bases between. This CDR3 has 12 residues. The germline V gene has CDR1 SNHLY and CDR2 FYNNEI. Here the CDR3 reads CASTGRGKTQYF. CDR3 DNA, as far as it was read: TGTGCCAGCACCGGCAGGGGCAAGACC.

Comment on this clone: The read comes to an end 3 residues before the CDR3 does, leaving the germline J gene to fill in the end. V and J are TRBV7-2 and TRBJ2-7; TRBD1 might be the D (5 bases). The CDR3 is 12 amino acids. With 6 bases removed from V and 6 bases from J, the gap between germline ends came to 12 bases. Per the germline V gene, CDR1 is SGHTA and CDR2 is FQGNSA. The CDR3 bases that were read are TGTGCCAGCAGTTTTCATAGGGGCGAG. Encoded protein: CASSFHRGE. The complete CDR3 reads CASSFHRGEQYF.

As concerns this clone: The CDR3 is cut off 3 residues early in the read; its end comes from the germline J gene. This chain uses TRBV2 with TRBJ1-3; TRBD1 is a possible D gene (5 bases). Deletions cut 6 bases from V and 4 bases from J, with 10 bases between. Per germline, CDR1 SNHLY and CDR2 FYNNEI. CDR3 length: 13 residues. Incomplete CDR3 DNA: TGTGCCAGCAGCCTGGACAAGGGAAACACC. Residues: CASSLDKGNT. The entire CDR3 reads CASSLDKGNTIYF.